These 18 T cell receptor beta chains were sequenced from one sample in a study of blood T cell repertoires in COVID-19. Clones were read by immunoSEQ multiplex PCR, and TCRdb kept only the in-frame ones, dropping some. The sample includes roughly 230,000 clones, 88% of them seen just once. What was sequenced was peripheral blood. The source of these receptors is a human donor in a cohort sampled during active COVID-19.

CDR3: CASSEARGVGTEAFF. CDR3 in DNA: TGTGCCAGCAGCGAAGCCCGCGGGGTTGGAACTGAAGCTTTCTTT. This chain joins TRBV13 and TRBJ1-1; unclear D gene. In germline, CDR1 is PRHDT, CDR2 FYEKMQ (reference sequence). This CDR3 region has 15 residues. V shed 5 bases and J shed 5 bases, with 18 bases lying between them.

V gene TRBV7-2 combines with J gene TRBJ1-2, with 9 bases lining up with TRBD1. Looked up from germline, CDR1 is SGHTA and CDR2 is FQGNSA. The V gene end was trimmed by 5 bases and the J gene end by 7 bases; junction bases not matched to a gene: 11. The CDR3 covers 15 residues. The CDR3 spells CASSAAPGQGGGYTF. CDR3 sequence (DNA): TGTGCCAGCAGCGCGGCACCGGGACAGGGCGGTGGCTACACCTTC.

V is TRBV28 and J is TRBJ2-1, with a weak D call TRBD2 (6 bases). The CDR3 totals 13 residues. Between the trimmed V and J ends, which lost 4 bases and 8 bases, there was a span of 12 bases. Looked up from germline, CDR1 is MDHEN and CDR2 is SYDVKM. The CDR3 reads CASSSGSVDEQFF. The CDR3 DNA reads as TGTGCCAGCAGTTCCGGGAGTGTCGATGAGCAGTTCTTC.

The chain recombines TRBV11-2 with TRBJ2-7; 7 bases are shared with TRBD2. The V gene end was trimmed by 1 base and the J gene end by 7 bases; junction bases not matched to a gene: 4. CDR3 length: 13 residues. From germline, CDR1 is SGHAT and CDR2 FQNNGV. The CDR3 sequence: CASSLVVGREQYF. In DNA, the CDR3 is TGTGCCAGCAGCTTAGTAGTCGGGAGGGAGCAGTACTTC. The variable domain in full, completed from reference TRBV11-2 and TRBJ2-7, reads EAGVAQSPRYKIIEKRQSVAFWCNPISGHATLYWYQQILGQGPKLLIQFQNNGVVDDSQLPKDRFSAERLKGVDSTLKIQPAKLEDSAVYLCASSLVVGREQYFGPGTRLTVT.

The chain links TRBV4-3 to TRBJ2-7, with TRBD1 identical over 9 bases. CDR3 length equals 16 residues. The germline V gene has CDR1 LGHNA and CDR2 YSLEER. After removal of 4 bases from V and 1 base from J, the junction contained 8 bases not matched to a gene. CDR3 region: CASSLTWTGESYEQYF. The CDR3 bases are TGCGCCAGCAGCCTGACATGGACAGGGGAGTCCTACGAGCAGTACTTC.

J is TRBJ2-7 and V is TRBV7-8; the D is unclear. The CDR3 extends over 13 amino acids. Per germline, CDR1 SGHVS and CDR2 FQNEAQ. Trimming shortened V by 5 bases and J by 5 bases, and 13 bases separated the two germline ends. CDR3 residues: CASSPLRSDEQYF. The CDR3 DNA sequence: TGTGCCAGCAGCCCGCTGCGAAGTGACGAGCAGTACTTC. The full variable domain, completed using reference TRBV7-8 and TRBJ2-7, is GAGVSQSPRYKVAKRGQDVALRCDPISGHVSLFWYQQALGQGPEFLTYFQNEAQLDKSGLPSDRFFAERPEGSVSTLKIQRTQQEDSAVYLCASSPLRSDEQYFGPGTRLTVT.

The CDR3 region has the DNA TGTGCCAGCATGAGAGGTGAAAAACTGTTTTTT. It yields the protein CASMRGEKLFF. This chain joins TRBV14 and TRBJ1-4; D ambiguous. The CDR3 is made up of 11 amino acids. Germline loops: CDR1 SGHDN, CDR2 FVKESK. Trimming removed 7 bases at V and 7 bases at J, with 7 bases between.

A note on this clone: The sample carries other DNA sequences with the same CDR3. The chain is built from TRBV7-9 and TRBJ1-5; D remains ambiguous. Per the germline V gene, CDR1 is SEHNR and CDR2 is FQNEAQ (reference sequence). The V end was cut by 5 bases, the J end by 3 bases, with 14 bases between. CDR3 length equals 15 residues. The CDR3 nucleotides are TGTGCCAGCAGCCGAGCGGGCGGGCTCAATCAGCCCCAGCATTTT. It is translated as CASSRAGGLNQPQHF.

The chain uses TRBV7-8 and TRBJ2-1, with 7 bases aligning to TRBD1. Per the germline V gene, CDR1 is SGHVS and CDR2 is FQNEAQ. This CDR3 is built from 15 residues. V shed 1 base and J 1 base; nucleotides not matched to a gene: 1. The CDR3 nucleotides are TGTGCCAGCAGCTTAGGACAGGGTTCCTACAATGAGCAGTTCTTC. Encoded protein: CASSLGQGSYNEQFF.

V is TRBV28 and J is TRBJ1-2; possibly TRBD1 for D (5 bases). The CDR3 has 13 residues. V lost 6 bases, J lost 3 bases, and 11 bases lay in between. CDR1 and CDR2 from the germline V gene are MDHEN and SYDVKM. The CDR3 spells CASSQGEYYGYTF. The CDR3 DNA follows: TGTGCCAGCAGCCAAGGGGAATACTATGGCTACACCTTC.

As to this clone: Other DNA sequences from this sample encode an identical CDR3 as well. V usage is TRBV30 and J usage is TRBJ1-3; 8 bases line up with TRBD1. V was pared by 7 bases and J by 3 bases, with 2 bases of the junction left unmatched. The CDR3 has 12 residues. The germline CDR1 and CDR2 sequences are GTSNPN and SVGIG (reference sequence). CDR3 nucleotides: TGTGCCTCCACAGGGGGTGGAAACACCATATATTTT. This sequence encodes CASTGGGNTIYF.

The rearrangement uses TRBV4-2 and TRBJ2-7; 10 bases fit TRBD2. The CDR3 loop spans 14 amino acids. Per germline, CDR1 LGHNA and CDR2 YNFKEQ. Losses at the gene ends were 6 bases for V and 3 bases for J; bases not matched to a gene: 5. The CDR3 sequence: CASSFLAGVYEQYF. In nucleotides, the CDR3 is TGTGCCAGCAGTTTCCTAGCGGGAGTCTACGAGCAGTACTTC.

CDR3 protein: CASSLEVRVTEAFF. The CDR3 nucleotides are TGTGCCAGCAGCTTGGAAGTCCGGGTCACTGAAGCTTTCTTT. The rearrangement links TRBV5-6 to TRBJ1-1; D call uncertain. Trimming stripped 0 bases from V and 4 bases from J, with 10 bases between. The CDR3 covers 14 residues. From germline, CDR1 is SGHDT and CDR2 YYEEEE.

V and J are TRBV5-6 and TRBJ2-1; D call uncertain. The ends were cut back, 0 bases at V and 8 bases at J, with 24 bases in the middle. CDR1 SGHDT and CDR2 YYEEEE come from the germline V gene. The CDR3 has 18 residues. This chain's CDR3 is CASSLGRPAILKPHEQFF. The CDR3 nucleotides read TGTGCCAGCAGCTTGGGGCGGCCGGCCATACTTAAACCACATGAGCAGTTCTTC.

This chain uses TRBV27 with TRBJ1-5; no definite D call. The CDR3 is 15 residues long. V was pared by 6 bases and J by 3 bases, with 15 bases between. The germline V gene has CDR1 MNHEY and CDR2 SMNVEV (reference sequence). For the CDR3, the DNA is TGTGCCAGCAGCCTACGGATCGGGGACAATCAGCCCCAGCATTTT. Translated, it gives CASSLRIGDNQPQHF.

To note about this clone: The same CDR3 arises from other DNA sequences in this sample as well. The chain combines TRBV7-3 with TRBJ2-7; perhaps TRBD2 as D (5 bases). The CDR3 contains 13 residues. Trimming took 5 bases from V and 1 from J, leaving 9 bases between them. Germline V gives CDR1 SGHTA, CDR2 FQGTGA. The CDR3 is CASSRGLSYEQYF. DNA of the CDR3: TGTGCCAGCAGCAGAGGACTGTCCTACGAGCAGTACTTC.

The rearrangement links TRBV29-1 to TRBJ2-2; TRBD1 matches at 8 bases. The CDR3 is 13 amino acids. The germline gives CDR1 SQVTM, CDR2 ANQGSEA. V shed 5 bases, J shed 8 bases, and the junction held 7 bases outside the gene matches. In nucleotides, the CDR3 is TGCAGCGTTCGTGTAACAGGGGGTGGGGAGCTGTTTTTT. Encoded protein: CSVRVTGGGELFF.

The V gene is TRBV6-1, the J gene TRBJ1-2; D gene ambiguous. From germline, CDR1 is MNHNS and CDR2 SASEGT. The CDR3 is 13 amino acids. V was shortened by 2 bases and J by 8 bases, with 12 bases between the two germline ends. CDR3: CASSEYQASGYTF. CDR3 nucleotide sequence: TGTGCCAGCAGTGAATACCAGGCATCAGGCTACACCTTC.